Shown below are 19 T cell receptor beta chains from a single sample sequenced in a study of cytomegalovirus exposure and HLA in healthy donors. PCR involved 60 Vbeta and 13 Jbeta primers. The repertoire was sequenced with immunoSEQ multiplex PCR; TCRdb's copy has only in-frame clones and lacks some. The table lists 150,000 to 200,000 clones, 60% to 80% of them singletons. Sequenced: PBMCs. These receptors were obtained from a middle-aged man in good health and CMV-seropositive.

This chain links TRBV4-1 with TRBJ2-1; 9 bases match TRBD1. Per the germline V gene, CDR1 is MGHRA and CDR2 is YSYEKL. Unmatched junction bases numbered 5, after V lost 0 bases and J lost 5 bases. This CDR3 spans 16 amino acids. The CDR3 sequence is CASSQDIRTGDNEQFF. In nucleotides, the CDR3 is TGCGCCAGCAGCCAAGATATTCGGACAGGGGACAATGAGCAGTTCTTC.

This clone was picked up a small number of times. The chain joins TRBV6-1 to TRBJ1-5, with a tentative D call TRBD1 (6 bases). The germline gives CDR1 MNHNS, CDR2 SASEGT. With 3 bases removed from V and 9 bases from J, the gap between germline ends came to 18 bases. The CDR3 length is 15 residues. CDR3 region: CASSEATGNQGPQHF. The DNA of the CDR3 is TGTGCCAGCAGTGAGGCAACAGGGAACCAAGGGCCCCAGCATTTT.

A single count supports this clone. The chain couples TRBV9 to TRBJ1-1; maybe TRBD1 (5 bases). The CDR3 is made up of 15 amino acids. Germline values: CDR1 SGDLS, CDR2 YYNGEE. V was trimmed by 0 bases and J by 4 bases, leaving 13 bases between them. The CDR3 region has the DNA TGTGCCAGCAGCGTAGTGGGGCTGTCGGGCACTGAAGCTTTCTTT. Translation: CASSVVGLSGTEAFF.

The rearrangement uses TRBV19 and TRBJ2-3; D not certain. The germline gives CDR1 LNHDA, CDR2 SQIVND (reference sequence). The V gene lost 3 bases and the J gene lost 0 bases, with 10 bases spanning the gap. CDR3 length: 15 residues. CDR3 coding DNA: TGTGCCAGTAGTATTGGGCGTATCAGCACAGATACGCAGTATTTT. This sequence encodes CASSIGRISTDTQYF.

The chain recombines TRBV6-1 with TRBJ1-5, with 7 bases that match TRBD1. V lost 10 bases and J lost 3; bases outside the gene matches: 9. This CDR3 is 14 amino acids long. Germline V gives CDR1 MNHNS, CDR2 SASEGT. CDR3 bases: TGTGCCATTTCACAGGGGAATTTCAATCAGCCCCAGCATTTT. This gives the protein CAISQGNFNQPQHF.

This clone was recorded a few times. CDR3 DNA: TGTGCCAGCAGCTATACTAGCGGGGGCCGGGTAGAGACCCAGTACTTC. Translating gives CASSYTSGGRVETQYF. V gene TRBV5-6 combines with J gene TRBJ2-5; 11 bases map to TRBD2. The CDR3 consists of 16 residues. J lost 4 bases, V lost 3 bases, and 8 bases had no gene match. CDR1 is SGHDT and CDR2 is YYEEEE in the germline V gene.

This chain uses TRBV18 with TRBJ1-3; unclear D gene. This CDR3 is 17 amino acids long. Germline CDR1 is KGHSH and CDR2 is LQKENI. V lost 4 bases, J lost 0 bases, and 16 bases lay in between. CDR3 in amino acids: CASSRPGLTFSGNTIYF. The CDR3 nucleotides are TGTGCCAGCTCACGGCCCGGACTTACCTTCTCTGGAAACACCATATATTTT.

The chain is built from TRBV7-9 and TRBJ2-1, with a tentative D call TRBD2 (6 bases). This CDR3 region has 14 residues. Germline loops: CDR1 SEHNR, CDR2 FQNEAQ (reference sequence). V dropped 5 bases and J dropped 4 bases, with 12 bases sitting between them. CDR3 region: CASSPGTLYNEQFF. The CDR3 DNA reads TGTGCCAGCAGCCCCGGGACTCTGTACAATGAGCAGTTCTTC.

The chain combines TRBV21-1 with TRBJ2-6; TRBD1, as called in the table, went unchecked against the DNA. TRBV21-1 represents a pseudogene. The CDR3 has 17 residues. DNA for the CDR3: TGTGCCAGCAGCACGCGGGACAGGGGACATGGGGCCAACGTCCTGACTTTC. Its protein is CASSTRDRGHGANVLTF.

The rearrangement joins TRBV5-1 to TRBJ1-1; 8 bases align to TRBD1. Germline V gene lookup returns CDR1 SGHRS and CDR2 YFSETQ. V shed 4 bases and J 6 bases; nucleotides not matched to a gene: 11. This CDR3 spans 15 amino acids. CDR3 nucleotides: TGCGCCAGCAGCCCAGGGACAGGACCCGCGGCTGAAGCTTTCTTT. Amino acids: CASSPGTGPAAEAFF.

The V and J genes are TRBV19 and TRBJ2-1; 10 bases map to TRBD2. The ends lost 9 bases at V and 6 bases at J; junction bases unmatched: 11. CDR1 and CDR2 from the germline V gene are LNHDA and SQIVND (reference sequence). The CDR3 length is 15 residues. The CDR3 coding sequence is TGTGCCAGCATTAAGCCTAGCGGGGGACTCAATGAGCAGTTCTTC. It specifies CASIKPSGGLNEQFF.

This clone appeared a single time. This chain uses TRBV5-1 with TRBJ1-6; tentatively, D is TRBD1 (5 bases). Trimming pared 0 bases from V and 5 bases from J, leaving 9 bases between. The CDR3 extends over 15 amino acids. Germline CDR1 SGHRS, CDR2 YFSETQ. CDR3 sequence reads: CASSLGQSDNSPLHF. CDR3 nucleotides: TGCGCCAGCAGCTTGGGACAGTCGGATAATTCACCCCTCCACTTT.

CDR3 sequence: CASSSGTGLQPQHF. For the CDR3, the DNA is TGTGCCAGCAGTTCCGGGACAGGGCTTCAGCCCCAGCATTTT. This chain joins TRBV28 and TRBJ1-5; 9 bases are shared with TRBD1. CDR3 length: 14 residues. V trimming: 4 bases; J trimming: 6 bases; junction bases outside the gene matches: 4. Per germline, CDR1 MDHEN and CDR2 SYDVKM.

The genes are TRBV5-1 and TRBJ1-4; no clear D gene. Trimming removed 5 bases from V and 8 bases from J, with 10 bases in between. This CDR3 has 12 residues. The germline V gene has CDR1 SGHRS and CDR2 YFSETQ. The CDR3 nucleotides read TGCGCCAGCAGGGGGAGGGAAGAAAAACTGTTTTTT. Translating gives CASRGREEKLFF.

The rearrangement links TRBV5-6 to TRBJ1-4, with TRBD1 identical over 9 bases. Germline V gene sequence: CDR1 SGHDT, CDR2 YYEEEE. This CDR3 spans 15 amino acids. With 0 bases clipped from V and 7 bases from J, the junction kept 4 bases outside the gene matches. In nucleotides, the CDR3 is TGTGCCAGCAGCTTGGGGGGACAGGGACCTGAAAAACTGTTTTTT. Encoded protein: CASSLGGQGPEKLFF.

J is TRBJ2-1 and V is TRBV28, with 15 nucleotides matching TRBD2. The CDR3 spans 14 residues. The V gene's germline CDR1 is MDHEN and CDR2 SYDVKM. After removal of 7 bases from V and 9 bases from J, the junction contained 4 bases not matched to a gene. The CDR3 nucleotides read TGTGCCAGCACAGGGACTAGCGGGGGGACTGAGCAGTTCTTC. Protein sequence: CASTGTSGGTEQFF.

The CDR3 is CASSLATGVGYGYTF. DNA for the CDR3: TGCGCCAGCAGCTTGGCCACCGGGGTCGGCTATGGCTACACCTTC. The chain has TRBV5-1 and TRBJ1-2; D call uncertain. Germline lookup yields CDR1 SGHRS and CDR2 YFSETQ. V lost 0 bases to trimming and J lost 4 bases, with 13 bases between them. This CDR3 is 15 amino acids long.

This chain joins TRBV15 and TRBJ2-7; 10 positions agree with TRBD2. The J segment lost 1 base and the V segment lost 2 bases, leaving 2 bases of the junction unmatched. The CDR3 sequence is 15 residues long. The germline V gene has CDR1 LNHNV and CDR2 YYDKDF (reference sequence). CDR3 DNA sequence: TGTGCCACCAGCAGACTGACTAGCGGGTCCTACGAGCAGTACTTC. Its translation: CATSRLTSGSYEQYF.

V gene TRBV7-9 combines with J gene TRBJ1-1, with a possible D match to TRBD1 (6 bases). The germline V and J ends were trimmed by 5 bases and 5 bases, with 15 bases remaining between them. In germline, CDR1 is SEHNR, CDR2 FQNEAQ (reference sequence). This CDR3 is 14 amino acids long. The CDR3 protein is CASSAMGAWTEAFF. As DNA, the CDR3 is TGTGCCAGCAGCGCGATGGGGGCATGGACTGAAGCTTTCTTT.